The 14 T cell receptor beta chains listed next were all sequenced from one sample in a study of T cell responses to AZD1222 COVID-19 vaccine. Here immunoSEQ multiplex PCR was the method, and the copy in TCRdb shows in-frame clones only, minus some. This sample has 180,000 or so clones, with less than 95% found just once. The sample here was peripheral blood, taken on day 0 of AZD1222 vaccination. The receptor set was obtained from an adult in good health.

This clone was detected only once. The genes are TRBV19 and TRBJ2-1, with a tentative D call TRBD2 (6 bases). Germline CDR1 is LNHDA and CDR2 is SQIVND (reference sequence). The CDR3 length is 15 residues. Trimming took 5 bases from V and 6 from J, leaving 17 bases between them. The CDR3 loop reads CASSVDGSPPNEQFF. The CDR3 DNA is TGTGCCAGTAGTGTGGACGGGAGCCCCCCCAATGAGCAGTTCTTC.

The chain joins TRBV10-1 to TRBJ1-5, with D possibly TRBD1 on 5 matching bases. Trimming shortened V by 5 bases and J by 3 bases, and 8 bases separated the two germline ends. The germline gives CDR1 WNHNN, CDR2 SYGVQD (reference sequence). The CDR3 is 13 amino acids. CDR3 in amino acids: CASSPGPNQPQHF. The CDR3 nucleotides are TGCGCCAGCAGTCCAGGGCCCAATCAGCCCCAGCATTTT.

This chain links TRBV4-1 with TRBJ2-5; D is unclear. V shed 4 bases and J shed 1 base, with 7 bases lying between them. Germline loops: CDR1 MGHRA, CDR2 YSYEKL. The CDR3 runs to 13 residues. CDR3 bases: TGCGCCAGCAGCCGGCTGGTCCAAGAGACCCAGTACTTC. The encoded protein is CASSRLVQETQYF.

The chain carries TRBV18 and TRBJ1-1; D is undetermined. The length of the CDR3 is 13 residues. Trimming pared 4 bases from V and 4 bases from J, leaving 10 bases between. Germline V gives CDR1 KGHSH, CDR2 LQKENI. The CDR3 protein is CASSRRQPTEAFF. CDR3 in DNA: TGTGCCAGCTCACGGCGGCAGCCCACTGAAGCTTTCTTT.

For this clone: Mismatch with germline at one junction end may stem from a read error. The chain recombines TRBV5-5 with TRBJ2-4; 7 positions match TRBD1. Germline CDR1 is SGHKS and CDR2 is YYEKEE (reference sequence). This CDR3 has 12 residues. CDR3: CASSLRGIQHDF. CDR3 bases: TGTGCCAGCAGCCTCAGGGGGATCCAGCACGACTTC.

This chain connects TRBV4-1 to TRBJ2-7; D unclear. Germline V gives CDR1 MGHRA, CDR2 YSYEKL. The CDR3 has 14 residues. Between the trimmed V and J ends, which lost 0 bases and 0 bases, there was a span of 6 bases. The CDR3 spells CASSQDTDSYEQYF. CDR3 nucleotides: TGCGCCAGCAGCCAAGACACGGACTCCTACGAGCAGTACTTC.

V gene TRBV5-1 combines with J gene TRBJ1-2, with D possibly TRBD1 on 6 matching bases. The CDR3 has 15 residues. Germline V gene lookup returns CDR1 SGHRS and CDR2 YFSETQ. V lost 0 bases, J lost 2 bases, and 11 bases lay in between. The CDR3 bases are TGCGCCAGCAGCTTGGGCCAGGGGCCAAACTATGGCTACACCTTC. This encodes CASSLGQGPNYGYTF.

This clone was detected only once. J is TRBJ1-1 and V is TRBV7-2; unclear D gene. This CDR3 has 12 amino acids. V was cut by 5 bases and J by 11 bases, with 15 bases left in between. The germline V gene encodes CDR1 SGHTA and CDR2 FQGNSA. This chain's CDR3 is CASSLGLREAFF. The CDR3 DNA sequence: TGTGCCAGCAGCCTAGGACTGCGTGAGGCTTTCTTT.

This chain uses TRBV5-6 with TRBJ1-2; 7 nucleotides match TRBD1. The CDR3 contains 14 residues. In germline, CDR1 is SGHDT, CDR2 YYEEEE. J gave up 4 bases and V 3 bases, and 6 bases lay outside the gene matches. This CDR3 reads CASSSGQLFYGYTF. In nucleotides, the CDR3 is TGTGCCAGCAGCTCGGGACAGCTATTCTATGGCTACACCTTC.

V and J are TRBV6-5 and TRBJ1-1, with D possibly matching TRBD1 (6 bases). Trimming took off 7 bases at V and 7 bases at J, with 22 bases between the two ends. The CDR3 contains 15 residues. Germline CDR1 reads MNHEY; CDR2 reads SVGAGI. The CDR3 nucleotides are TGTGCCAGCATGAGGGGGGGGAAGACCGCCAATGAAGCTTTCTTT. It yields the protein CASMRGGKTANEAFF.

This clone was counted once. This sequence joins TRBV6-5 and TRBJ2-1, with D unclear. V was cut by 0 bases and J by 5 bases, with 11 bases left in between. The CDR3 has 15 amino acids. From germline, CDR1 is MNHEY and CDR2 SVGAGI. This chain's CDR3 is CASSYSDSPNNEQFF. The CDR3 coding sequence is TGTGCCAGCAGTTACTCAGACTCGCCTAACAATGAGCAGTTCTTC.

Here the CDR3 DNA reads TGTGCCAGCAGGACAGGGTATGGCTACACCTTC. This sequence encodes CASRTGYGYTF. This chain joins TRBV28 and TRBJ1-2; TRBD1 agrees at 7 bases. The CDR3 covers 11 residues. The germline gives CDR1 MDHEN, CDR2 SYDVKM. J gave up 5 bases and V 6 bases, and 0 bases lay outside the gene matches.

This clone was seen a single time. In DNA, the CDR3 is TGTGCCTGGAGTGGGGGGTTTGATGGCTACACCTTC. It translates to CAWSGGFDGYTF. The chain joins TRBV30 to TRBJ1-2; perhaps TRBD1 as D (5 bases). The CDR3 spans 12 residues. Trimming took 1 base from V and 6 from J, leaving 9 bases between them. Germline CDR1 is GTSNPN and CDR2 is SVGIG (reference sequence).

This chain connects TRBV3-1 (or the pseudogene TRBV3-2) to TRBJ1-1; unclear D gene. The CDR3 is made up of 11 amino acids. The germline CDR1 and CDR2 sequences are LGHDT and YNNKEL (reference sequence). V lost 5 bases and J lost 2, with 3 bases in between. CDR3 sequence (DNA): TGTGCCAGCAGCGGTAACACTGAAGCTTTCTTT. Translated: CASSGNTEAFF.